These 30 T cell receptor beta chains were all obtained from the same sample, sequenced in a study of cytomegalovirus exposure and HLA in healthy donors. With 60 Vbeta and 13 Jbeta primers, the PCR was carried out. The protocol was immunoSEQ multiplex PCR, while the TCRdb copy is restricted to in-frame clones and leaves out a portion. The sample has approximately 120,000 clones, and its top ten clones hold around 2.9%. What was sequenced was PBMCs. The receptor source for this set is a young man in good health and CMV-seronegative.

The chain links TRBV30 to TRBJ1-1; 7 bases line up with TRBD1. The CDR3 is made up of 15 amino acids. The V segment lost 4 bases and the J segment 1 base; nucleotides outside the gene matches: 9. Looked up from germline, CDR1 is GTSNPN and CDR2 is SVGIG (reference sequence). CDR3 DNA: TGTGCCTGGATAGCCCGGGACAGATCGAACACTGAAGCTTTCTTT. Translated, it gives CAWIARDRSNTEAFF. Full variable domain (remainder filled in from reference TRBV30 and TRBJ1-1): SQTIHQWPATLVQPVGSPLSLECTVEGTSNPNLYWYRQAAGRGLQLLFYSVGIGQISSEVPQNLSASRPQDRQFILSSKKLLLSDSGFYLCAWIARDRSNTEAFFGQGTRLTVV.

The gene calls are TRBV19 and TRBJ2-2; TRBD2 agrees at 11 bases. Germline V CDR1 and CDR2: LNHDA, SQIVND (reference sequence). V lost 3 bases, J lost 3 bases, and 9 bases stayed unmatched. There are 18 residues in the CDR3. The CDR3 coding sequence is TGTGCCAGTAGTATCCCCCATAGCGGGAGGGCCTACACCGGGGAGCTGTTTTTT. Translation: CASSIPHSGRAYTGELFF.

The chain combines TRBV5-1 with TRBJ2-7, with 7 bases matching TRBD1. Germline CDR1 is SGHRS and CDR2 is YFSETQ. V lost 3 bases to trimming and J lost 2 bases; unmatched junction nucleotides: 5. The CDR3 is 14 amino acids. As DNA, the CDR3 is TGCGCCAGCAGCTGGAGACAGGGAACCTACGAGCAGTACTTC. Residues: CASSWRQGTYEQYF.

This sequence joins TRBV30 and TRBJ2-7; weak D call: TRBD2 (7 bases). V was shortened by 6 bases and J by 3 bases, with 18 bases between the two germline ends. CDR3 length: 14 residues. Germline V lookup: CDR1 GTSNPN, CDR2 SVGIG (reference sequence). Written as DNA, the CDR3 is TGTGCCTGTGGGGGGGCAAAGGGGGTCTACGAGCAGTACTTC. Its translation is CACGGAKGVYEQYF.

V gene TRBV7-3 combines with J gene TRBJ1-1, with TRBD1 matching 10 bases. J gave up 5 bases and V 5 bases, and 2 bases lay outside the gene matches. The CDR3 runs to 13 residues. Germline V CDR1 and CDR2: SGHTA, FQGTGA. The CDR3 spells CASSRGQGTEAFF. The DNA for the CDR3 is TGTGCCAGCAGCAGGGGACAGGGGACTGAAGCTTTCTTT.

The chain links TRBV29-1 to TRBJ1-2; D might be TRBD1 (6 bases). The V gene lost 4 bases and the J gene lost 8 bases, with 17 bases spanning the gap. CDR1 is SQVTM, CDR2 ANQGSEA, per germline. The CDR3 is 13 amino acids. CDR3 amino acids: CSVGVRGARGYTF. CDR3 DNA: TGCAGCGTTGGGGTGCGGGGGGCGAGAGGCTACACCTTC.

This rearrangement joins TRBV5-5 to TRBJ1-1; TRBD1 matches 10 bases. The V and J ends lost 5 bases and 5 bases, in that order; junction bases with no gene match: 9. Germline V CDR1 and CDR2: SGHKS, YYEKEE (reference sequence). The CDR3 has 15 amino acids. The CDR3 protein is CASSKPGQGLTEAFF. The CDR3 nucleotides are TGTGCCAGCAGTAAACCGGGACAGGGGCTAACTGAAGCTTTCTTT.

The V and J genes are TRBV2 and TRBJ2-7; D is ambiguous. V lost 6 bases and J lost 5, with 11 bases in between. The length of the CDR3 is 12 residues. Germline V gene data show CDR1 as SNHLY and CDR2 as FYNNEI. The CDR3 DNA reads TGTGCCAGCAGCCCCCTAATAGACGAGCAGTACTTC. It codes for CASSPLIDEQYF.

The V call is TRBV30, the J call TRBJ2-1; 9 nucleotides align to TRBD2. The V and J ends lost 4 bases and 3 bases, in that order; junction bases with no gene match: 10. The CDR3 runs 16 residues. Germline lookup yields CDR1 GTSNPN and CDR2 SVGIG (reference sequence). The CDR3 region is CAWIPREGRYYNEQFF. DNA for the CDR3: TGTGCCTGGATACCGCGGGAGGGCCGTTACTACAATGAGCAGTTCTTC.

V gene TRBV5-8 combines with J gene TRBJ2-3; 9 bases agree with TRBD1. The germline CDR1 and CDR2 sequences are SGHTS and YDEGEE. The CDR3 loop spans 15 amino acids. With V trimmed by 2 bases and J by 4 bases, 5 bases remained unmatched. DNA for the CDR3: TGTGCCAGCAGCTTAGGGGACAGGGCTCCAGATACGCAGTATTTT. Residues: CASSLGDRAPDTQYF.

The CDR3 here is CASSATSGRAPFF. The CDR3 DNA is TGCGCCAGCAGCGCAACTAGCGGGAGGGCCCCGTTCTTC. The chain has TRBV5-1 and TRBJ2-1, with 13 nucleotides matching TRBD2. The CDR3 runs 13 residues. V dropped 4 bases and J dropped 15; count of bases not matched to a gene: 7. Germline V CDR1 and CDR2: SGHRS, YFSETQ.

V and J are TRBV15 and TRBJ2-7; 8 positions match TRBD1. The CDR3 runs 17 residues. V shed 3 bases and J 6 bases; nucleotides not matched to a gene: 16. Per germline, CDR1 LNHNV and CDR2 YYDKDF (reference sequence). Here the CDR3 reads CATSRKSPSTGVGEQYF. In DNA, the CDR3 is TGTGCCACCAGCAGGAAGAGCCCGTCGACAGGGGTTGGCGAGCAGTACTTC.

To note about this clone: This same CDR3 is encoded by further DNA sequences in the sample. This rearrangement joins TRBV29-1 to TRBJ1-1, with TRBD1 as a possible D gene (5 bases). The V end was cut by 7 bases, the J end by 7 bases, with 13 bases between. The CDR3 extends over 11 amino acids. CDR1 is SQVTM, CDR2 ANQGSEA, per germline. For the CDR3, the DNA is TGCAGCGCCGGGGGAGGGATTGAAGCTTTCTTT. Translation: CSAGGGIEAFF.

The rearrangement joins TRBV28 to TRBJ2-3; D gene uncertain. Trimming removed 5 bases from V and 0 bases from J, with 9 bases in between. The CDR3 totals 14 residues. Germline V gene sequence: CDR1 MDHEN, CDR2 SYDVKM. The CDR3 DNA reads TGTGCCAGCAGTCAACCACTCAGCACAGATACGCAGTATTTT. This sequence encodes CASSQPLSTDTQYF.

The chain is built from TRBV28 and TRBJ1-5, with D tentatively TRBD1 (5 bases). The CDR3 is 17 residues long. The V end was cut by 3 bases, the J end by 6 bases, with 21 bases between. Germline lookup yields CDR1 MDHEN and CDR2 SYDVKM. The CDR3 bases are TGTGCCAGCAGTTTGTCTTCAGGGAGGGGTCGGTCTCAGCCCCAGCATTTT. This sequence encodes CASSLSSGRGRSQPQHF.

The V call is TRBV27, the J call TRBJ2-2; D is ambiguous. Germline V gene lookup returns CDR1 MNHEY and CDR2 SMNVEV (reference sequence). V lost 3 bases and J lost 1, with 12 bases in between. This CDR3 comprises 16 residues. The CDR3: CASSFLDLMNTGELFF. CDR3 DNA: TGTGCCAGCAGTTTCTTAGACTTAATGAACACCGGGGAGCTGTTTTTT.

The chain is built from TRBV28 and TRBJ1-1; D might be TRBD1 (5 bases). V lost 3 bases to trimming and J lost 4 bases, with 18 bases between them. The CDR3 is 16 amino acids. Germline loops: CDR1 MDHEN, CDR2 SYDVKM. As DNA, the CDR3 is TGTGCCAGCAGTTTTGTTATATTGGGGGGGAGCACTGAAGCTTTCTTT. Residues: CASSFVILGGSTEAFF.

The V and J genes are TRBV2 and TRBJ1-2; D might be TRBD1 (6 bases). The CDR3 loop spans 13 amino acids. Between the trimmed V and J ends, which lost 6 bases and 1 base, there was a span of 9 bases. In germline, CDR1 is SNHLY, CDR2 FYNNEI. DNA for the CDR3: TGTGCCAGCAGACTGGACAGTAACTATGGCTACACCTTC. It encodes CASRLDSNYGYTF.

CDR3 sequence: CASGRYEQYF. The CDR3 nucleotides read TGTGCCAGCGGCCGATACGAGCAGTACTTC. V and J are TRBV27 and TRBJ2-7; no clear D. This CDR3 region has 10 residues. V was shortened by 8 bases and J by 4 bases, with 6 bases between the two germline ends. CDR1 and CDR2 (germline): MNHEY, SMNVEV (reference sequence).

The V gene is TRBV11-2, the J gene TRBJ1-3; maybe TRBD1 (6 bases). CDR1 and CDR2 from the germline V gene are SGHAT and FQNNGV. V shed 4 bases and J shed 2 bases, with 15 bases lying between them. The CDR3 totals 16 residues. The CDR3 reads CASSSKETGPGNTIYF. The CDR3 coding sequence is TGTGCCAGCAGCTCCAAAGAAACAGGGCCTGGAAACACCATATATTTT.

The gene calls are TRBV4-1 and TRBJ2-1, with TRBD1 matching 8 bases. Trimming cost V 0 bases and J 7 bases; bases outside gene matches: 11. The CDR3 sequence is 17 residues long. The germline V gene encodes CDR1 MGHRA and CDR2 YSYEKL. The CDR3 reads CASSQDPTGGPANEQFF. Here the CDR3 DNA reads TGCGCCAGCAGCCAAGACCCTACAGGGGGGCCAGCAAATGAGCAGTTCTTC.

This rearrangement joins TRBV10-2 to TRBJ1-5; 8 bases map to TRBD1. CDR3 size: 15 residues. In germline, CDR1 is WSHSY, CDR2 SAAADI. The V and J ends lost 3 bases and 6 bases, in that order; junction bases with no gene match: 7. CDR3 loop: CASSDPGGRGQPQHF. The CDR3 DNA is TGCGCCAGCAGTGACCCAGGGGGCCGAGGTCAGCCCCAGCATTTT.

This rearrangement joins TRBV7-8 to TRBJ2-5; D might be TRBD2 (6 bases). Between the trimmed V and J ends, which lost 0 bases and 2 bases, there was a span of 10 bases. This CDR3 has 15 amino acids. Germline V gene lookup returns CDR1 SGHVS and CDR2 FQNEAQ. The CDR3 loop is CASSLALLAQETQYF. The DNA of the CDR3 is TGTGCCAGCAGCTTAGCCCTACTAGCTCAAGAGACCCAGTACTTC.

The rearrangement joins TRBV9 to TRBJ2-7; D unresolved. Trimming removed 0 bases at V and 9 bases at J, with 16 bases between. CDR1 and CDR2 (germline): SGDLS, YYNGEE. The CDR3 spans 14 residues. The CDR3 here is CASSVEPLSLRQYF. The CDR3 DNA is TGTGCCAGCAGCGTAGAGCCCCTAAGTCTTAGGCAGTACTTC.

The J gene is TRBJ2-1, the V gene TRBV7-2; possible D gene TRBD2, 6 bases. Germline lookup yields CDR1 SGHTA and CDR2 FQGNSA. This CDR3 has 14 residues. The V and J ends lost 11 bases and 2 bases respectively, with 16 bases between them. CDR3 amino acids: CAGGATGAYNEQFF. In DNA form, the CDR3 reads TGTGCCGGAGGGGCCACGGGAGCCTACAATGAGCAGTTCTTC.

CDR3 sequence: CASSQAQLGTSPFKQYF. CDR3 nucleotide sequence: TGTGCCAGCAGTCAAGCCCAACTTGGGACTAGCCCTTTTAAGCAGTACTTC. The chain joins TRBV27 to TRBJ2-7; 9 bases fit TRBD2. The CDR3 sequence is 17 residues long. V was clipped by 5 bases and J by 8 bases; unmatched bases: 19. Germline V lookup: CDR1 MNHEY, CDR2 SMNVEV (reference sequence).

The V and J genes are TRBV11-2 and TRBJ2-1, with TRBD2 matching over 10 bases. CDR3 length: 16 amino acids. Germline V gene data show CDR1 as SGHAT and CDR2 as FQNNGV. The J segment lost 7 bases and the V segment lost 1 base, leaving 7 bases of the junction unmatched. CDR3 sequence (DNA): TGTGCCAGCAGCTTAGCTAGCGGGAGCAGGGGAAATGAGCAGTTCTTC. Its protein product is CASSLASGSRGNEQFF.

V gene TRBV30 combines with J gene TRBJ2-7; D remains unclear. The V gene lost 2 bases and the J gene lost 0 bases, with 11 bases spanning the gap. CDR1 and CDR2 from the germline V gene are GTSNPN and SVGIG (reference sequence). The CDR3 runs 14 residues. The CDR3 protein is CAWSRLLSSYEQYF. As DNA, the CDR3 is TGTGCCTGGAGTCGTCTGCTAAGCTCCTACGAGCAGTACTTC. The complete variable domain, with remaining parts taken from reference TRBV30 and TRBJ2-7, reads SQTIHQWPATLVQPVGSPLSLECTVEGTSNPNLYWYRQAAGRGLQLLFYSVGIGQISSEVPQNLSASRPQDRQFILSSKKLLLSDSGFYLCAWSRLLSSYEQYFGPGTRLTVT.

The chain combines TRBV21-1 with TRBJ2-7; the table gives TRBD1 as D, unverified against the DNA. TRBV21-1 has pseudogene status. This CDR3 region has 16 residues. The CDR3 DNA reads TGTGCCAGCAGCAAAGTCGAGGGGGTCGGCGCCTACGAGCAGTACTTC. Amino acid sequence: CASSKVEGVGAYEQYF.

The chain has TRBV6-5 and TRBJ1-1; 9 bases match TRBD1. V lost 0 bases and J lost 4; bases outside the gene matches: 3. Germline V gives CDR1 MNHEY, CDR2 SVGAGI. The CDR3 totals 15 residues. Here the CDR3 reads CASSYSLTGGTEAFF. CDR3 nucleotides: TGTGCCAGCAGTTACTCCCTGACAGGGGGCACTGAAGCTTTCTTT.